A single sample gave rise to the 30 T cell receptor beta chains below, sequenced in a study of T cell responses to AZD1222 COVID-19 vaccine. TCRdb's table, derived via immunoSEQ multiplex PCR, lists solely in-frame clones and lacks some. The sample consists of approximately 120,000 clones, around 85% of them appearing once. This material consisted of peripheral blood, taken 28 days after the second AZD1222 dose. All receptors come from an adult who received the AZD1222 COVID-19 vaccine.

The chain uses TRBV10-2 and TRBJ2-1; D is unclear. The CDR3 totals 15 residues. Per germline, CDR1 WSHSY and CDR2 SAAADI. Trimming took off 3 bases at V and 0 bases at J, with 9 bases between the two ends. The CDR3 spells CASSDPQSSYNEQFF. CDR3 coding DNA: TGCGCCAGCAGTGACCCACAGAGCTCCTACAATGAGCAGTTCTTC.

This clone was seen just once. In nucleotides, the CDR3 is TGTGCCAGCAGTGTATCCGGGGACAGATCCAATGAGCAGTTCTTC. Translated, it gives CASSVSGDRSNEQFF. The chain employs TRBV2 and TRBJ2-1; 7 nucleotides match TRBD1. J gave up 6 bases and V 4 bases, and 9 bases lay outside the gene matches. Germline V gene sequence: CDR1 SNHLY, CDR2 FYNNEI. The CDR3 extends over 15 amino acids.

The chain recombines TRBV7-2 with TRBJ2-7; D gene uncertain. Germline V gene lookup returns CDR1 SGHTA and CDR2 FQGNSA. This CDR3 comprises 13 residues. Trimming removed 3 bases from V and 2 bases from J, with 8 bases in between. The CDR3 spells CASSFPGPYEQYF. CDR3 in DNA: TGTGCCAGCAGCTTCCCAGGCCCCTACGAGCAGTACTTC.

The chain carries TRBV2 and TRBJ1-2; the D gene is possibly TRBD1 (5 bases). Germline loops: CDR1 SNHLY, CDR2 FYNNEI. This CDR3 is built from 14 residues. The V gene lost 4 bases and the J gene lost 6 bases, with 15 bases spanning the gap. CDR3 DNA: TGTGCCAGCAGTGCCCGACAGAGAACTGATGGCTACACCTTC. Its protein product is CASSARQRTDGYTF.

This clone was seen just once. The gene calls are TRBV23-1 and TRBJ2-7; D is possibly TRBD1 or TRBD2 (7 bases each). TRBV23-1 is placed among ORFs of uncertain function. This CDR3 contains 13 residues. Between the trimmed V and J ends, which lost 9 bases and 4 bases, there was a span of 16 bases. DNA of the CDR3: TGCGCCAGATCGGAGCAGGGGGGGTACGAGCAGTACTTC. It translates to CARSEQGGYEQYF.

The chain links TRBV28 to TRBJ1-1; 8 bases align to TRBD1. This CDR3 has 14 amino acids. With V trimmed by 6 bases and J by 0 bases, 3 bases remained unmatched. The V gene's germline CDR1 is MDHEN and CDR2 SYDVKM. The DNA for the CDR3 is TGTGCCAGCAGGCCAGGGGGCATGAACACTGAAGCTTTCTTT. Translated, it gives CASRPGGMNTEAFF.

This sequence joins TRBV27 and TRBJ2-1, with D hard to call. The V and J ends lost 3 bases and 2 bases respectively, with 11 bases between them. Germline V gene lookup returns CDR1 MNHEY and CDR2 SMNVEV (reference sequence). The CDR3 length is 15 residues. The CDR3 DNA reads as TGTGCCAGCAGTTTTTTCGGGCCCACCTACAATGAGCAGTTCTTC. It is translated as CASSFFGPTYNEQFF.

This rearrangement joins TRBV5-1 to TRBJ2-7; possible D gene TRBD1, 6 bases. Trimming took off 4 bases at V and 7 bases at J, with 21 bases between the two ends. Germline loops: CDR1 SGHRS, CDR2 YFSETQ. The CDR3 spans 15 residues. The CDR3 sequence: CASSPPRQDLLEQYF. CDR3 bases: TGCGCCAGCAGCCCACCCAGACAGGACCTCCTGGAGCAGTACTTC. The full variable domain, with the rest looked up from reference TRBV5-1 and TRBJ2-7, is KAGVTQTPRYLIKTRGQQVTLSCSPISGHRSVSWYQQTPGQGLQFLFEYFSETQRNKGNFPGRFSGRQFSNSRSEMNVSTLELGDSALYLCASSPPRQDLLEQYFGPGTRLTVT.

V usage is TRBV13 and J usage is TRBJ2-3; 12 bases align to TRBD1. Germline values: CDR1 PRHDT, CDR2 FYEKMQ (reference sequence). V trimming: 0 bases; J trimming: 2 bases; junction bases outside the gene matches: 6. The CDR3 runs 18 residues. For the CDR3, the DNA is TGTGCCAGCAGCTTAGGGGGACAGGGGGCGCTGAACACAGATACGCAGTATTTT. Its protein is CASSLGGQGALNTDTQYF.

The chain uses TRBV6-6 and TRBJ1-1, with a possible D match to TRBD1 (5 bases). Germline V gene sequence: CDR1 MNHNY, CDR2 SVGAGI (reference sequence). The V end was cut by 0 bases, the J end by 4 bases, with 12 bases between. This CDR3 has 15 residues. In nucleotides, the CDR3 is TGTGCCAGCAGTTACTCGACTCGAGGGGCCACTGAAGCTTTCTTT. Amino acid sequence: CASSYSTRGATEAFF.

The V call is TRBV30, the J call TRBJ2-5; maybe TRBD2 (5 bases). This CDR3 is 13 amino acids long. From germline, CDR1 is GTSNPN and CDR2 SVGIG (reference sequence). Trimming stripped 2 bases from V and 1 base from J, with 8 bases between. The CDR3 loop is CAWSRDSQETQYF. Written as DNA, the CDR3 is TGTGCCTGGAGTCGGGATTCCCAAGAGACCCAGTACTTC.

The rearrangement joins TRBV7-8 to TRBJ2-7; weak D call: TRBD1 (6 bases). V lost 1 base and J lost 2, with 15 bases in between. Germline CDR1 is SGHVS and CDR2 is FQNEAQ. The CDR3 loop spans 16 amino acids. The CDR3 DNA reads as TGTGCCAGCAGCTTAGTTAAGGGGGAATGGACCTACGAGCAGTACTTC. It specifies CASSLVKGEWTYEQYF.

Here the CDR3 DNA reads TGTGCCTGGAGTCTAGGGGGGGACAGAGATTCACCCCTCCACTTT. It encodes CAWSLGGDRDSPLHF. J is TRBJ1-6 and V is TRBV30; 7 positions match TRBD1. The CDR3 sequence is 15 residues long. Germline V gives CDR1 GTSNPN, CDR2 SVGIG (reference sequence). With V trimmed by 2 bases and J by 8 bases, 9 bases remained unmatched.

This clone showed up just a few times. V and J are TRBV5-1 and TRBJ2-7; 7 positions match TRBD1. The CDR3 sequence is 13 residues long. Germline loops: CDR1 SGHRS, CDR2 YFSETQ. The V and J ends lost 4 bases and 2 bases, in that order; junction bases with no gene match: 3. CDR3 DNA sequence: TGCGCCAGCAGCCACGACAGGGCCTACGAGCAGTACTTC. It translates to CASSHDRAYEQYF.

This clone was recorded a few times. The J gene is TRBJ1-1, the V gene TRBV29-1; D is perhaps TRBD1 (5 bases). Germline-derived CDR1 and CDR2 are SQVTM and ANQGSEA. V lost 4 bases, J lost 4 bases, and 13 bases lay in between. The CDR3 spans 13 residues. Written as DNA, the CDR3 is TGCAGCGTTGGGGGACCTAGTGGCACTGAAGCTTTCTTT. Its protein is CSVGGPSGTEAFF.

The V and J genes are TRBV27 and TRBJ1-1, with TRBD1 identical over 9 bases. CDR1 and CDR2 from the germline V gene are MNHEY and SMNVEV (reference sequence). The CDR3 is 18 amino acids. V lost 6 bases and J lost 0; bases outside the gene matches: 14. The CDR3 DNA sequence: TGTGCCAGCAGACCCTCTCGGGACAGGGCCCCAATGAACACTGAAGCTTTCTTT. It is translated as CASRPSRDRAPMNTEAFF.

The chain links TRBV5-1 to TRBJ2-3, with D unclear. V shed 4 bases and J shed 2 bases, with 8 bases lying between them. CDR1 and CDR2 from the germline V gene are SGHRS and YFSETQ. This CDR3 region has 13 residues. CDR3 coding DNA: TGCGCCAGCAGCACCGGGTCCACAGATACGCAGTATTTT. It specifies CASSTGSTDTQYF.

The chain links TRBV5-4 to TRBJ1-1; D is perhaps TRBD1 (6 bases). Trimming pared 4 bases from V and 3 bases from J, leaving 19 bases between. From germline, CDR1 is SGHNT and CDR2 YYREEE (reference sequence). CDR3 length equals 16 residues. For the CDR3, the DNA is TGTGCCAGCAGCCTAGACCCCAGGGGATGGTACACTGAAGCTTTCTTT. Translating gives CASSLDPRGWYTEAFF.

The chain employs TRBV6-5 and TRBJ1-5; D unresolved. The CDR3 extends over 14 amino acids. V was shortened by 2 bases and J by 1 base, with 6 bases between the two germline ends. The germline CDR1 and CDR2 sequences are MNHEY and SVGAGI. CDR3 DNA sequence: TGTGCCAGCAGTTACAGATGGAGCAATCAGCCCCAGCATTTT. Its translation: CASSYRWSNQPQHF.

V is TRBV27 and J is TRBJ1-5, with 7 bases that match TRBD1. The V and J ends lost 5 bases and 3 bases, in that order; junction bases with no gene match: 4. Germline V gene sequence: CDR1 MNHEY, CDR2 SMNVEV (reference sequence). CDR3 length equals 14 residues. The chain's CDR3 is CASSRDRFNQPQHF. CDR3 sequence (DNA): TGTGCCAGCAGTCGGGACAGATTCAATCAGCCCCAGCATTTT.

V and J are TRBV30 and TRBJ1-1; D uncertain. The CDR3 extends over 13 amino acids. Germline V gene data show CDR1 as GTSNPN and CDR2 as SVGIG (reference sequence). The V end lost 1 base, the J end lost 0 bases, and 6 bases lay between the germline ends. The CDR3 DNA reads TGTGCCTGGAGTGGGGGAATGAACACTGAAGCTTTCTTT. It specifies CAWSGGMNTEAFF.

This chain uses TRBV5-5 with TRBJ1-2; 7 positions match TRBD1. Germline trimming cut 1 base from V and 11 bases from J; bases unmatched to any gene: 5. Germline assignment: CDR1 SGHKS and CDR2 YYEKEE (reference sequence). The CDR3 runs 12 residues. CDR3 sequence (DNA): TGTGCCAGCAGCTTGAACGACAGGGAGTACACCTTC. This gives the protein CASSLNDREYTF.

The gene calls are TRBV18 and TRBJ2-7; D is possibly TRBD1 or TRBD2 (5 bases each). Germline-derived CDR1 and CDR2 are KGHSH and LQKENI. Trimming removed 5 bases at V and 5 bases at J, with 25 bases between. The CDR3 loop spans 17 amino acids. CDR3 residues: CASSSFGAGPLGDEQYF. The CDR3 coding sequence is TGTGCCAGCTCATCGTTTGGCGCCGGACCCCTGGGGGACGAGCAGTACTTC.

This chain links TRBV10-2 with TRBJ2-1; TRBD2 matches 8 bases. There are 14 residues in the CDR3. The J segment lost 5 bases and the V segment lost 6 bases, leaving 6 bases of the junction unmatched. Per germline, CDR1 WSHSY and CDR2 SAAADI. The CDR3 DNA is TGCGCCAGCAGACGCGGGGGGTCGAACAATGAGCAGTTCTTC. This codes for CASRRGGSNNEQFF.

V usage is TRBV18 and J usage is TRBJ2-1; 8 bases map to TRBD2. The CDR3 has 15 amino acids. Losses at the gene ends were 8 bases for V and 5 bases for J; bases not matched to a gene: 11. The germline CDR1 and CDR2 sequences are KGHSH and LQKENI. CDR3 DNA: TGTGCCAGCACCTCCTCCGGGGGGGGCGACAATGAGCAGTTCTTC. The encoded protein is CASTSSGGGDNEQFF.

The chain joins TRBV11-3 to TRBJ2-5; D is unclear. V gave up 2 bases and J gave up 1 base, with 8 bases separating them. The CDR3 spans 14 residues. Germline-derived CDR1 and CDR2 are SGHNT and YENEEA. The CDR3 bases are TGTGCCAGCAGCTTACGACCGACCCAAGAGACCCAGTACTTC. Protein product: CASSLRPTQETQYF. Full variable domain (outside the CDR3, taken from reference TRBV11-3 and TRBJ2-5): EAGVVQSPRYKIIEKKQPVAFWCNPISGHNTLYWYLQNLGQGPELLIRYENEEAVDDSQLPKDRFSAERLKGVDSTLKIQPAELGDSAVYLCASSLRPTQETQYFGPGTRLLVL.

The J gene is TRBJ1-6, the V gene TRBV9; D remains ambiguous. Germline loops: CDR1 SGDLS, CDR2 YYNGEE. V was pared by 0 bases and J by 4 bases, with 11 bases between. This CDR3 is built from 16 residues. The CDR3 protein is CASSVDIDQYNSPLHF. The CDR3 DNA sequence: TGTGCCAGCAGCGTAGATATCGACCAATATAATTCACCCCTCCACTTT.

The gene calls are TRBV12-3 or TRBV12-4 and TRBJ1-2; D possibly corresponds to TRBD1 (5 bases). The CDR3 loop spans 11 amino acids. V was shortened by 0 bases and J by 11 bases, with 7 bases between the two germline ends. CDR3 sequence (DNA): TGTGCCAGCAGTTTAGCCAGGGCTTACACCTTC. It codes for CASSLARAYTF.

The gene calls are TRBV7-9 and TRBJ1-2, with D possibly matching TRBD1 (5 bases). The length of the CDR3 is 15 residues. The germline V gene has CDR1 SEHNR and CDR2 FQNEAQ (reference sequence). Trimming took off 5 bases at V and 8 bases at J, with 21 bases between the two ends. The CDR3 protein is CASSVLGQGLSGYTF. The CDR3 nucleotides are TGTGCCAGCAGCGTACTGGGGCAGGGTCTAAGCGGCTACACCTTC.

V usage is TRBV6-6 and J usage is TRBJ1-3, with D possibly being TRBD1 (5 bases). Germline CDR1 and CDR2: MNHNY and SVGAGI (reference sequence). Between the trimmed V and J ends, which lost 11 bases and 0 bases, there was a span of 14 bases. The CDR3 sequence is 14 residues long. The CDR3 DNA is TGTGCCGCCGACGGGGCCGACTCTGGAAACACCATATATTTT. The encoded protein is CAADGADSGNTIYF.